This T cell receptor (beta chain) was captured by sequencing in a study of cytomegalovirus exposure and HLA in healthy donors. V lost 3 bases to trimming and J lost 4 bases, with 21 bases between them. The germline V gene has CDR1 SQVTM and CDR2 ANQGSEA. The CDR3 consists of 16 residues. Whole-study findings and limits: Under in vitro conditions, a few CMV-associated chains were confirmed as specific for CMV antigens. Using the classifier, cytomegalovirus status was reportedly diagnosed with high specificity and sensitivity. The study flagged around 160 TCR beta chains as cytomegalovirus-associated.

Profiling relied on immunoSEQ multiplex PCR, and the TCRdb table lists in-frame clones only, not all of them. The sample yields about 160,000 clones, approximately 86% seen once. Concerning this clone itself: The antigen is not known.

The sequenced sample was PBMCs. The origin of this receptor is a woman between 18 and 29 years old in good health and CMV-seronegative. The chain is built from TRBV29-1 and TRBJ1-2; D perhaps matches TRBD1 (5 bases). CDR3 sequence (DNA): TGCAGCGTTGACTCGGTGGCCGACAGAGGATTCTATGGCTACACCTTC. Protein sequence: CSVDSVADRGFYGYTF. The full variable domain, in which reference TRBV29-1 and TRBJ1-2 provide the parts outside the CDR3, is SAVISQKPSRDICQRGTSLTIQCQVDSQVTMMFWYRQQPGQSLTLIATANQGSEATYESGFVIDKFPISRPNLTFSTLTVSNMSPEDSSIYLCSVDSVADRGFYGYTFGSGTRLTVV.